Detailed here is one TCR beta chain. This record comes from a study of T-cell reconstitution after alpha-beta-depleted transplantation in children. Preparing the TCRbeta library involved the use of unique molecular identifiers. TCRdb re-called the PCR reads through MiXCR, storing one row per CDR3 protein. The top ten hold 2% to 2.5% of the sample, which has 500,000 to 600,000 distinct CDR3 sequences, roughly 33% seen once. The CDR3 extends over 11 amino acids. V was shortened by 1 base and J by 7 bases, with 4 bases between the two germline ends. Germline lookup yields CDR1 SGHNT and CDR2 YENEEA. The source was PBMCs from the stem cell graft donor, collected from the stem cell graft. The rearrangement uses TRBV11-3 and TRBJ1-1; no reliable D call. The sequence came from a human donor who donated a stem cell graft to a child with aplastic anemia. The CDR3 DNA reads as TGTGCCAGCAGCTTAGCCTTTGAAGCTTTCTTT. Its protein is CASSLAFEAFF.